The 17 T cell receptor beta chains below come from one sample, sequenced in a study of early T cells in non-severe SARS-CoV-2 infection. TCRdb fed the 5' RACE reads into MiXCR, producing one record per CDR3 protein. The sample holds 35,000 to 50,000 distinct CDR3 sequences, 5.5% to 6.5% seen once. The sequencing input was whole blood. These receptor sequences come from an adult who was a healthcare worker with PCR-confirmed SARS-CoV-2 infection or an uninfected control (not recorded which).

This clonotype was seen a handful of times. V and J are TRBV6-5 and TRBJ2-5; D possibly uses TRBD1 or TRBD2 (6 bases each). V dropped 0 bases and J dropped 2 bases, with 13 bases sitting between them. The germline CDR1 and CDR2 sequences are MNHEY and SVGAGI. This CDR3 contains 16 residues. The CDR3 loop reads CASSYSAGGTQETQYF. CDR3 DNA sequence: TGTGCCAGCAGTTACTCCGCTGGGGGGACACAAGAGACCCAGTACTTC.

This clonotype occurred many times. The gene calls are TRBV6-1 and TRBJ2-1; tentatively, D is TRBD1 (5 bases). This CDR3 contains 13 residues. Germline V gene sequence: CDR1 MNHNS, CDR2 SASEGT. V lost 8 bases, J lost 3 bases, and 11 bases lay in between. CDR3 DNA: TGTGCCAGCGCAGGGAAACTCTACAATGAGCAGTTCTTC. Protein sequence: CASAGKLYNEQFF.

Only a few counts were recorded for this clonotype. The chain links TRBV15 to TRBJ2-7; tentative D call: TRBD1 (6 bases). Trimming cost V 3 bases and J 7 bases, with 13 bases left between them. The CDR3 spans 13 residues. Per germline, CDR1 LNHNV and CDR2 YYDKDF (reference sequence). Written as DNA, the CDR3 is TGTGCCACCAGCAGCAGGGGAAGGGGAGAGCAGTACTTC. This codes for CATSSRGRGEQYF.

The chain recombines TRBV20-1 with TRBJ2-6; D may be TRBD1 (5 bases). Between the trimmed V and J ends, which lost 4 bases and 2 bases, there was a span of 9 bases. Germline V CDR1 and CDR2: DFQATT, SNEGSKA (reference sequence). The CDR3 is made up of 14 amino acids. In DNA, the CDR3 is TGCAGTGCTACGACAGAGACTGGGGCCAACGTCCTGACTTTC. Its protein is CSATTETGANVLTF.

This clonotype has a count of ten or more. The gene calls are TRBV7-2 and TRBJ2-2; TRBD1 aligns across 10 bases. From germline, CDR1 is SGHTA and CDR2 FQGNSA. The CDR3 is 18 amino acids. V lost 1 base to trimming and J lost 6 bases; unmatched junction nucleotides: 11. CDR3 nucleotide sequence: TGTGCCAGCAGCTTAGAAATTTTGGGGGACAGGGGTGCCGGGGAGCTGTTTTTT. Amino acids: CASSLEILGDRGAGELFF.

This clonotype has more than one count but fewer than ten. J is TRBJ2-7 and V is TRBV4-1; perhaps TRBD2 as D (5 bases). Germline CDR1 and CDR2: MGHRA and YSYEKL. The CDR3 has 13 amino acids. Trimming stripped 3 bases from V and 6 bases from J, with 12 bases between. This CDR3 reads CASSQYLEGEQYF. The CDR3 DNA sequence: TGCGCCAGCAGCCAGTACCTAGAGGGCGAGCAGTACTTC.

The sample holds a few counts of this clonotype. The V call is TRBV7-2, the J call TRBJ2-7; D is undetermined. The CDR3 is made up of 14 amino acids. Looked up from germline, CDR1 is SGHTA and CDR2 is FQGNSA. Between the trimmed V and J ends, which lost 5 bases and 6 bases, there was a span of 17 bases. CDR3 protein: CASSPDPQRFEQYF. CDR3 sequence (DNA): TGTGCCAGCAGCCCAGACCCCCAGAGGTTCGAGCAGTACTTC.

The chain uses TRBV30 and TRBJ1-2; no reliable D call. The CDR3 is made up of 13 amino acids. The germline V gene has CDR1 GTSNPN and CDR2 SVGIG (reference sequence). Trimming took 0 bases from V and 5 from J, leaving 10 bases between them. The CDR3 DNA is TGTGCCTGGAGTGTCTCGGACCGTTATGGCTACACCTTC. Protein: CAWSVSDRYGYTF.

V is TRBV6-4 and J is TRBJ2-3; D possibly corresponds to TRBD1 (8 bases). The germline V and J ends were trimmed by 5 bases and 3 bases, with 12 bases remaining between them. The CDR3 contains 14 residues. Germline V gene lookup returns CDR1 MRHNA and CDR2 SNTAGT. Written as DNA, the CDR3 is TGTGCCAGCAGTAACAGGGGGGGAACAGATACGCAGTATTTT. Translated, it gives CASSNRGGTDTQYF.

This clonotype was detected ten times or more. The CDR3 here is CASSLGQDGLYGYTF. CDR3 in DNA: TGTGCCAGCAGCTTAGGACAGGACGGTCTCTATGGCTACACCTTC. The chain combines TRBV7-8 with TRBJ1-2; TRBD1 is a possible D gene (6 bases). V gave up 1 base and J gave up 4 bases, with 13 bases separating them. Germline V lookup: CDR1 SGHVS, CDR2 FQNEAQ. The CDR3 is 15 amino acids.

This chain uses TRBV18 with TRBJ1-2; D not certain. Between the trimmed V and J ends, which lost 0 bases and 2 bases, there was a span of 16 bases. The germline gives CDR1 KGHSH, CDR2 LQKENI. This CDR3 has 17 residues. CDR3 loop: CASSPPGGTSHNYGYTF. CDR3 DNA: TGTGCCAGCTCACCACCGGGAGGCACCTCTCACAACTATGGCTACACCTTC. The full variable domain, rest sourced from reference TRBV18 and TRBJ1-2, is NAGVMQNPRHLVRRRGQEARLRCSPMKGHSHVYWYRQLPEEGLKFMVYLQKENIIDESGMPKERFSAEFPKEGPSILRIQQVVRGDSAAYFCASSPPGGTSHNYGYTFGSGTRLTVV.

This clonotype was observed many times. J is TRBJ2-5 and V is TRBV6-2 or TRBV6-3; 8 nucleotides line up with TRBD1. Looked up from germline, CDR1 is MNHEY and CDR2 is SVGEGT. The CDR3 covers 15 residues. The trim removed 4 bases at V and 4 bases at J, leaving 8 bases unmatched. CDR3 nucleotide sequence: TGTGCCAGCAGTTTACAGTTTGACAGGGGAGAGACCCAGTACTTC. It is translated as CASSLQFDRGETQYF.

This clonotype was seen repeatedly, ten times or more. The CDR3 DNA is TGTGCCAGCAGTTTATCCCCCCCCGGGCGCAATCAGCCCCAGCATTTT. Translating gives CASSLSPPGRNQPQHF. This chain connects TRBV27 to TRBJ1-5; D not certain. The ends were cut back, 0 bases at V and 2 bases at J, with 11 bases in the middle. This CDR3 is built from 16 residues. Germline loops: CDR1 MNHEY, CDR2 SMNVEV (reference sequence).

This rearrangement joins TRBV27 to TRBJ2-7; 9 nucleotides align to TRBD2. J was trimmed by 5 bases and V by 3 bases; bases with no gene match: 8. From germline, CDR1 is MNHEY and CDR2 SMNVEV (reference sequence). The CDR3 has 15 residues. CDR3 sequence: CASSFSGGPLDEQYF. CDR3 bases: TGTGCCAGCAGTTTTAGCGGGGGCCCGCTTGACGAGCAGTACTTC.

In this sample, this clonotype turned up a few times. The rearrangement joins TRBV12-3 or TRBV12-4 to TRBJ2-5, with D maybe TRBD1 (6 bases). V was trimmed by 6 bases and J by 3 bases, leaving 14 bases between them. The CDR3 spans 14 residues. In DNA, the CDR3 is TGTGCCAGCAGACCACCCGGGACAAAAGAGACCCAGTACTTC. It codes for CASRPPGTKETQYF.

The chain joins TRBV24-1 to TRBJ2-1; 7 positions match TRBD2. CDR3 length: 15 residues. Germline V gene data show CDR1 as KGHDR and CDR2 as SFDVKD. Trimming at V came to 6 bases and at J to 3 bases, leaving 7 bases not matched to a gene. The CDR3 spells CATSPTAGDYNEQFF. Written as DNA, the CDR3 is TGTGCCACCAGTCCTACTGCGGGGGACTACAATGAGCAGTTCTTC.

V usage is TRBV12-3 or TRBV12-4 and J usage is TRBJ2-2; 9 bases fit TRBD1. The CDR3 totals 14 residues. The trim removed 8 bases at V and 6 bases at J, leaving 7 bases unmatched. CDR3 loop: CASRYRQGAGELFF. The DNA of the CDR3 is TGTGCCAGCCGCTATAGACAGGGGGCCGGGGAGCTGTTTTTT.